This entry lists 16 T cell receptor beta chains sequenced from one sample in a study of PD-L1 blockade in urothelial cancer. Stated time point: pretreatment peripheral blood. Profiling relied on immunoSEQ multiplex PCR, and the TCRdb table lists in-frame clones only, not all of them. This sample has roughly 90,000 clones, with about 89% found just once. Material: PBMCs, obtained around atezolizumab (anti-PD-L1) treatment. Receptor source: an elderly woman with urothelial cancer.

The chain couples TRBV9 to TRBJ1-3; D not certain. Per germline, CDR1 SGDLS and CDR2 YYNGEE. The ends were cut back, 1 base at V and 0 bases at J, with 11 bases in the middle. This CDR3 has 16 residues. CDR3 coding DNA: TGTGCCAGCAGCGTACTGCAGGATGGCTCTGGAAACACCATATATTTT. Translated, it gives CASSVLQDGSGNTIYF. Supplemented by reference TRBV9 and TRBJ1-3, the full variable domain reads DSGVTQTPKHLITATGQRVTLRCSPRSGDLSVYWYQQSLDQGLQFLIQYYNGEERAKGNILERFSAQQFPDLHSELNLSSLELGDSALYFCASSVLQDGSGNTIYFGEGSWLTVV.

In DNA, the CDR3 is TGTGCCTGGGGGGCGGCGACACGGACCATCCAAGAGACCCAGTACTTC. Its protein product is CAWGAATRTIQETQYF. The chain carries TRBV30 and TRBJ2-5, with D tentatively TRBD1 (5 bases). CDR3 length equals 16 residues. V was trimmed by 5 bases and J by 1 base, leaving 20 bases between them. Per the germline V gene, CDR1 is GTSNPN and CDR2 is SVGIG (reference sequence).

V and J are TRBV11-2 and TRBJ1-1; 9 bases fit TRBD1. Germline values: CDR1 SGHAT, CDR2 FQNNGV. The J segment lost 5 bases and the V segment lost 1 base, leaving 8 bases of the junction unmatched. This CDR3 has 16 residues. The CDR3 sequence is CASSLGQGGAGTEAFF. In DNA form, the CDR3 reads TGTGCCAGCAGCTTAGGACAGGGGGGCGCGGGGACTGAAGCTTTCTTT.

This clone has a single count. The chain joins TRBV7-8 to TRBJ1-4, with TRBD1 as a possible D gene (6 bases). The V end was cut by 1 base, the J end by 3 bases, with 9 bases between. This CDR3 spans 15 amino acids. Germline values: CDR1 SGHVS, CDR2 FQNEAQ. CDR3 DNA sequence: TGTGCCAGCAGCTTAGGGACAGTACCTAATGAAAAACTGTTTTTT. As protein: CASSLGTVPNEKLFF. Looking up the rest from reference TRBV7-8 and TRBJ1-4 gives the full variable domain: GAGVSQSPRYKVAKRGQDVALRCDPISGHVSLFWYQQALGQGPEFLTYFQNEAQLDKSGLPSDRFFAERPEGSVSTLKIQRTQQEDSAVYLCASSLGTVPNEKLFFGSGTQLSVL.

The CDR3 reads CASSPGGRSNQPQHF. Written as DNA, the CDR3 is TGTGCCAGCAGCCCAGGGGGACGAAGCAATCAGCCCCAGCATTTT. The rearrangement joins TRBV5-8 to TRBJ1-5; 7 bases fit TRBD1. From germline, CDR1 is SGHTS and CDR2 YDEGEE. The CDR3 runs to 15 residues. With 4 bases clipped from V and 1 base from J, the junction kept 5 bases outside the gene matches.

Only a few counts were recorded for this clone. This rearrangement joins TRBV2 to TRBJ2-7; TRBD1 matches 7 bases. The V gene's germline CDR1 is SNHLY and CDR2 FYNNEI. The CDR3 covers 14 residues. The trim removed 4 bases at V and 6 bases at J, leaving 9 bases unmatched. As DNA, the CDR3 is TGTGCCAGCAGTGTTGGGACAGTCACCGCCGAGCAGTACTTC. Translation: CASSVGTVTAEQYF.

J is TRBJ1-1 and V is TRBV28, with 8 bases identical to TRBD1. The ends lost 7 bases at V and 5 bases at J; junction bases unmatched: 9. The length of the CDR3 is 14 residues. In germline, CDR1 is MDHEN, CDR2 SYDVKM. The CDR3 region has the DNA TGTGCCAGCAAAGGAGGACAGGGTATGACTGAAGCTTTCTTT. It specifies CASKGGQGMTEAFF.

The chain recombines TRBV29-1 with TRBJ1-5, with 8 bases identical to TRBD1. V gave up 6 bases and J gave up 7 bases; unmatched junction bases: 17. The CDR3 totals 16 residues. Germline V gene lookup returns CDR1 SQVTM and CDR2 ANQGSEA. The CDR3 region is CSVSTTAGGFGQPQHF. The CDR3 DNA follows: TGCAGCGTATCAACTACGGCAGGGGGCTTCGGGCAGCCCCAGCATTTT.

The rearrangement links TRBV7-2 to TRBJ2-6; D is perhaps TRBD1 (6 bases). Between the trimmed V and J ends, which lost 5 bases and 0 bases, there was a span of 14 bases. Germline-derived CDR1 and CDR2 are SGHTA and FQGNSA. The CDR3 loop spans 17 amino acids. The CDR3 region is CASSGQPGFSGANVLTF. CDR3 bases: TGTGCCAGCAGCGGACAGCCCGGATTCTCTGGGGCCAACGTCCTGACTTTC.

The chain uses TRBV6-1 and TRBJ2-1; 7 bases are a match to TRBD2. Germline values: CDR1 MNHNS, CDR2 SASEGT. The CDR3 has 14 amino acids. V shed 4 bases and J 3 bases; nucleotides not matched to a gene: 3. The CDR3 here is CASSVGTNYNEQFF. The CDR3 DNA is TGTGCCAGCAGTGTGGGGACTAACTACAATGAGCAGTTCTTC.

The chain combines TRBV7-2 with TRBJ2-1; D is perhaps TRBD1 (6 bases). Trimming left V 1 base short and J 0 bases short, with 10 bases between. CDR3 length: 16 residues. CDR1 and CDR2 from the germline V gene are SGHTA and FQGNSA. CDR3 residues: CASSLVGASSYNEQFF. CDR3 DNA sequence: TGTGCCAGCAGCTTAGTGGGGGCGAGCTCCTACAATGAGCAGTTCTTC.

V usage is TRBV7-9 and J usage is TRBJ2-7; TRBD1 matches at 10 bases. Germline trimming cut 4 bases from V and 7 bases from J; bases unmatched to any gene: 7. From germline, CDR1 is SEHNR and CDR2 FQNEAQ (reference sequence). This CDR3 contains 14 residues. The CDR3 reads CASSSDRGLREQYF. In DNA form, the CDR3 reads TGTGCCAGCAGCTCCGACAGGGGGCTGAGGGAGCAGTACTTC.

The DNA for the CDR3 is TGTGCCAGCAGTCCTCCCGGGCAGCCCCAGCATTTT. It specifies CASSPPGQPQHF. The rearrangement uses TRBV28 and TRBJ1-5; D unclear. The CDR3 runs 12 residues. The V end was cut by 5 bases, the J end by 7 bases, with 9 bases between. The germline V gene encodes CDR1 MDHEN and CDR2 SYDVKM.

This clone has just one count. V usage is TRBV7-7 and J usage is TRBJ2-5; 9 nucleotides agree with TRBD1. Trimming took 5 bases from V and 1 from J; bases not matched to a gene: 2. CDR1 SSHAT and CDR2 FNYEAQ come from the germline V gene (reference sequence). CDR3 length equals 14 residues. CDR3 coding DNA: TGTGCCAGCAGCACGGACAGGGGCCAAGAGACCCAGTACTTC. This gives the protein CASSTDRGQETQYF.

The rearrangement uses TRBV6-1 and TRBJ2-7, with D tentatively TRBD2 (7 bases). This CDR3 region has 15 residues. V was shortened by 4 bases and J by 4 bases, with 17 bases between the two germline ends. Germline CDR1 MNHNS, CDR2 SASEGT. DNA for the CDR3: TGTGCCAGCAGTGCGGGAGGCGGGGGCGAGTACGAGCAGTACTTC. This encodes CASSAGGGGEYEQYF.

The rearrangement links TRBV5-6 to TRBJ2-1; tentative D call: TRBD1 (7 bases). Trimming removed 5 bases at V and 4 bases at J, with 13 bases between. The CDR3 runs to 14 residues. Germline V gene data show CDR1 as SGHDT and CDR2 as YYEEEE. CDR3 in amino acids: CASSQGGGYNEQFF. The CDR3 DNA follows: TGTGCCAGCAGTCAGGGGGGCGGTTACAATGAGCAGTTCTTC.